Presented here are 5 T cell receptor beta chains from one specimen sequenced in a study of regulatory T cells in long-lasting Graves disease. As for time point: persistent/refractory GD, antithyroid drugs over 5 years with positive TRAb. With RNA extracted from PBMCs as input, the TCR library was made. The authors built TCR beta libraries using iRepertoire HTBI primers and Arm-PCR of CDR3 regions. TCRdb reanalysed the multiplex PCR reads using MiXCR and keeps one entry per CDR3 protein. The data hold approximately 690,000 distinct CDR3 sequences, with approximately 31% observed a single time. The sequences come from peripheral blood mononuclear cells (PBMCs), collected when the disease was refractory, from a patient treated with antithyroid drugs. These receptor sequences come from a female donor with Graves disease.

The chain couples TRBV7-9 to TRBJ1-1; D ambiguous. Germline V gene lookup returns CDR1 SEHNR and CDR2 FQNEAQ (reference sequence). Trimming took 2 bases from V and 11 from J, leaving 12 bases between them. CDR3 size: 12 residues. The CDR3 DNA reads as TGTGCCAGCAGCTTACAGACCCGGGCGGCTTTCTTT. Amino acids: CASSLQTRAAFF.

This clonotype appeared once. The gene calls are TRBV30 and TRBJ1-3; 10 bases fit TRBD1. Germline V gives CDR1 GTSNPN, CDR2 SVGIG (reference sequence). Germline trimming cut 4 bases from V and 0 bases from J; bases unmatched to any gene: 3. This CDR3 comprises 15 residues. The DNA of the CDR3 is TGTGCCTGGACGGGACAGGGGATCTCTGGAAACACCATATATTTT. It translates to CAWTGQGISGNTIYF. The whole variable domain, remainder taken from reference TRBV30 and TRBJ1-3, is SQTIHQWPATLVQPVGSPLSLECTVEGTSNPNLYWYRQAAGRGLQLLFYSVGIGQISSEVPQNLSASRPQDRQFILSSKKLLLSDSGFYLCAWTGQGISGNTIYFGEGSWLTVV.

This clonotype was found a few times. The chain is built from TRBV20-1 and TRBJ2-7; D is unclear. V was pared by 2 bases and J by 3 bases, with 11 bases between. This CDR3 spans 13 amino acids. CDR1 and CDR2 from the germline V gene are DFQATT and SNEGSKA (reference sequence). The CDR3 protein is CSARLGMVYEQYF. The CDR3 DNA is TGCAGTGCTAGATTAGGGATGGTCTACGAGCAGTACTTC.

J is TRBJ1-1 and V is TRBV19, with D possibly being TRBD1 (6 bases). The CDR3 runs 14 residues. Germline assignment: CDR1 LNHDA and CDR2 SQIVND (reference sequence). V was pared by 8 bases and J by 0 bases, with 13 bases between. CDR3 in amino acids: CASLRGSMNTEAFF. The CDR3 bases are TGTGCCAGTCTGAGGGGGAGCATGAACACTGAAGCTTTCTTT. Complete variable domain (other parts from reference TRBV19 and TRBJ1-1): DGGITQSPKYLFRKEGQNVTLSCEQNLNHDAMYWYRQDPGQGLRLIYYSQIVNDFQKGDIAEGYSVSREKKESFPLTVTSAQKNPTAFYLCASLRGSMNTEAFFGQGTRLTVV.

This clonotype was counted ten times or more. The rearrangement links TRBV20-1 to TRBJ2-7; no clear D. V lost 3 bases and J 0 bases, leaving 3 bases between the germline ends. CDR1 is DFQATT and CDR2 is SNEGSKA in the germline V gene (reference sequence). The length of the CDR3 is 11 residues. The CDR3 DNA reads as TGCAGTGCTAGTAGCTCCTACGAGCAGTACTTC. It translates to CSASSSYEQYF.